These T cell receptor beta chains were read from a single sample in a study of T cell responses to AZD1222 COVID-19 vaccine. The table came from immunoSEQ multiplex PCR; TCRdb's copy has only in-frame clones and leaves some out. The table has about 90,000 clones, 65% to 90% seen once. The sequencing here drew on peripheral blood, taken on day 0 of AZD1222 vaccination. These receptors came from an adult in good health. CDR3s include the opening cysteine and the closing phenylalanine or tryptophan. D genes are given only for firm matches. Clone size, where shown, is once, few, many, or a class for clones that have expanded.

TRBJ1-5	.	.	TRBV7-2	CASSSYDPGQPQHF	TGTGCCAGCAGCTCCTACGATCCTGGACAGCCCCAGCATTTT
TRBJ2-1	.	.	TRBV4-1	CASSPYQGSSYNEQFF	TGCGCCAGCAGCCCTTACCAGGGGAGCTCCTACAATGAGCAGTTCTTC
TRBJ1-1	.	.	TRBV19	CASSMGTRGMNTEAFF	TGTGCCAGTAGTATGGGGACGAGGGGAATGAACACTGAAGCTTTCTTT
TRBJ1-6	TRBD1	.	TRBV7-9	CASSLRDSRNSPLHF	TGTGCCAGCAGCTTAAGGGACAGTCGAAATTCACCCCTCCACTTT
TRBJ2-1	TRBD1	.	TRBV19	CASIPSQGANEQFF	TGTGCCAGTATCCCCTCACAGGGGGCGAATGAGCAGTTCTTC
TRBJ2-1	TRBD2	once	TRBV28	CASSLLSASGSGEQFF	TGTGCCAGCAGTTTGCTCTCCGCTAGCGGGAGCGGTGAGCAGTTCTTC
TRBJ2-5	TRBD2	.	TRBV7-9	CASSFVPGGSETQYF	TGTGCCAGCAGCTTTGTCCCGGGAGGCTCAGAGACCCAGTACTTC
TRBJ1-1	.	.	TRBV24-1	CATSGGNKDTEAFF	TGTGCCACCAGTGGGGGGAACAAAGACACTGAAGCTTTCTTT
TRBJ1-5	.	.	TRBV7-9	CASSPQGSSRNQPQHF	TGTGCCAGCAGCCCGCAGGGATCTAGCAGGAATCAGCCCCAGCATTTT
TRBJ2-7	TRBD2	.	TRBV5-4	CASSLGLAGGSYEQYF	TGTGCCAGCAGCTTAGGACTAGCGGGAGGGTCCTACGAGCAGTACTTC
TRBJ1-5	.	.	TRBV27	CASSLTAGNQPQHF	TGTGCCAGCAGTTTAACGGCAGGGAACCAGCCCCAGCATTTT
TRBJ1-5	.	.	TRBV18	CASSPNPGGDNQPQHF	TGTGCCAGCTCACCTAACCCCGGAGGGGACAATCAGCCCCAGCATTTT
TRBJ2-1	TRBD2	.	TRBV30	CAWAGGGIIDYNEQFF	TGTGCCTGGGCCGGGGGGGGCATCATAGACTACAATGAGCAGTTCTTC
TRBJ2-7	.	.	TRBV5-1	CASGGGVNYEQYF	TGCGCCAGCGGTGGGGGCGTCAACTACGAGCAGTACTTC
TRBJ2-5	.	once	TRBV12-5	CASAAGGGEETQYF	TGTGCTAGTGCCGCCGGCGGCGGTGAAGAGACCCAGTACTTC
TRBJ1-1	.	.	TRBV5-1	CASSLAGETEAFF	TGCGCCAGCAGCTTGGCCGGGGAGACTGAAGCTTTCTTT
TRBJ1-5	TRBD1	.	TRBV10-2	CASSGRTGLGNQPQHF	TGCGCCAGCAGTGGTAGGACAGGACTTGGCAATCAGCCCCAGCATTTT
TRBJ1-1	.	.	TRBV20-1	CSASGGTSGGTEAFF	TGCAGTGCTAGTGGGGGGACGTCCGGAGGCACTGAAGCTTTCTTT
TRBJ2-7	.	.	TRBV28	CASIPLGMYYEQYF	TGTGCCAGCATTCCTTTGGGAATGTACTACGAGCAGTACTTC
TRBJ2-2	TRBD1	.	TRBV19	CASSRRGTGDTGELFF	TGTGCCAGTAGCAGAAGGGGGACAGGGGATACCGGGGAGCTGTTTTTT
TRBJ1-1	.	.	TRBV3-1/TRBV3-2	CASSQEPGNTEAFF	TGTGCCAGCAGCCAAGAGCCAGGGAACACTGAAGCTTTCTTT
TRBJ2-7	TRBD2	.	TRBV9	CASSGGLAGYEQYF	TGTGCCAGCAGCGGGGGACTAGCGGGGTACGAGCAGTACTTC
TRBJ1-1	.	.	TRBV5-6	CASSLPSGALEAFF	TGTGCCAGCAGCTTGCCTTCGGGGGCCCTTGAAGCTTTCTTT
TRBJ2-2	TRBD1	.	TRBV18	CASSPRTGEVAGELFF	TGTGCCAGCTCACCACGGACAGGGGAAGTCGCCGGGGAGCTGTTTTTT
TRBJ1-6	.	.	TRBV19	CASRPGQNYNSPLHF	TGTGCCAGTAGACCGGGACAAAACTATAATTCACCCCTCCACTTT
TRBJ2-7	TRBD2	.	TRBV14	CASSQVGGRFNEQYF	TGTGCCAGCAGCCAGGTAGGCGGGAGGTTCAACGAGCAGTACTTC
TRBJ2-2	TRBD2	.	TRBV7-3	CASSVTSGSMAGELFF	TGTGCCAGCAGTGTAACTAGCGGGAGTATGGCCGGGGAGCTGTTTTTT
TRBJ1-2	.	.	TRBV12-3/TRBV12-4	CASRKGFGYTF	TGTGCCAGCAGGAAGGGATTCGGCTACACCTTC
TRBJ2-5	.	few	TRBV11-2	CASSLNSIGTQYF	TGTGCCAGCAGCTTAAACTCTATAGGGACCCAGTACTTC
TRBJ1-2	TRBD1	.	TRBV29-1	CSVSRGQGVGNYGYTF	TGCAGCGTCAGCCGGGGACAGGGTGTTGGCAACTATGGCTACACCTTC
TRBJ1-1	TRBD1	.	TRBV6-5	CASQDRVTTEAFF	TGTGCCAGCCAAGACAGGGTGACCACTGAAGCTTTCTTT
TRBJ1-5	.	.	TRBV9	CASSVRAGLNQPQHF	TGTGCCAGCAGCGTCCGGGCCGGATTGAATCAGCCCCAGCATTTT
TRBJ2-1	TRBD2	.	TRBV9	CASSGSSGTSGHWADEQFF	TGTGCCAGCAGCGGCTCATCCGGGACTAGCGGCCATTGGGCCGATGAGCAGTTCTTC
TRBJ2-5	.	.	TRBV21-1	CASSKGAGGRETQYF	TGTGCCAGCAGCAAAGGAGCAGGCGGGAGGGAGACCCAGTACTTC
TRBJ1-5	.	.	TRBV19	CASGDMYSNQPQHF	TGTGCCAGTGGGGATATGTATAGCAATCAGCCCCAGCATTTT
TRBJ2-1	TRBD1	.	TRBV7-3	CASRDGTGNNEQFF	TGTGCCAGCAGAGATGGGACAGGGAACAATGAGCAGTTCTTC
TRBJ2-3	TRBD2	.	TRBV7-2	CASSTGLARHTQYF	TGTGCCAGCAGTACGGGACTAGCGAGGCATACGCAGTATTTT
TRBJ1-6	TRBD1	.	TRBV7-2	CASTWQGGNSPLHF	TGTGCCAGCACCTGGCAGGGGGGTAATTCACCCCTCCACTTT
TRBJ1-1	.	few	TRBV3-1/TRBV3-2	CASSPPRATEAFF	TGTGCCAGCAGCCCCCCCAGGGCCACTGAAGCTTTCTTT
TRBJ2-1	.	.	TRBV6-5	CASKTLPLNNEQFF	TGTGCCAGCAAAACCCTCCCTTTAAACAATGAGCAGTTCTTC
TRBJ1-5	.	.	TRBV12-3/TRBV12-4	CASSLGLAVPQHF	TGTGCCAGCAGTTTAGGTCTTGCGGTGCCCCAGCATTTT
TRBJ2-7	.	.	TRBV9	CASSVSTGEQYF	TGTGCCAGCAGCGTTTCTACTGGTGAGCAGTACTTC
TRBJ2-7	TRBD2	.	TRBV7-2	CASSASGTSSYEQYF	TGTGCCAGCAGCGCCTCGGGGACTAGCTCCTACGAGCAGTACTTC
TRBJ1-2	.	.	TRBV6-5	CASSRTGFYGYTF	TGTGCCAGCAGCCGAACAGGGTTCTATGGCTACACCTTC
TRBJ2-5	.	.	TRBV5-5	CASSFRTAQETQYF	TGTGCCAGCAGCTTTAGGACAGCTCAAGAGACCCAGTACTTC
TRBJ1-2	.	.	TRBV5-4	CASSLSLTGGAGGGYTF	TGTGCCAGCAGCTTGAGTTTGACAGGCGGGGCCGGAGGTGGCTACACCTTC
TRBJ2-3	TRBD2	once	TRBV27	CASAIGGLVRDTQYF	TGTGCCAGCGCTATAGGGGGACTAGTAAGAGATACGCAGTATTTT
TRBJ1-2	TRBD1	.	TRBV13	CASSLIPGQLFYGYTF	TGTGCCAGCAGCTTGATTCCGGGACAGTTATTCTATGGCTACACCTTC
TRBJ2-3	.	.	TRBV5-4	CASSLTSRTDTQYF	TGTGCCAGCAGCCTGACCAGCAGGACAGATACGCAGTATTTT